This note documents a single T cell receptor (beta chain) sequence. The data belong to a study of T cells in localized non-small cell lung cancer. CDR1 is SGHDN and CDR2 is FVKESK in the germline V gene. This CDR3 is 13 amino acids long. V lost 3 bases and J lost 4, with 7 bases in between. Sequencing used immunoSEQ multiplex PCR; TCRdb keeps in-frame clones, though not all of them. Of approximately 21,000 clones in the sample, 90% were seen once. This sample comprised peripheral blood, obtained before any cancer treatment. The rearrangement joins TRBV14 to TRBJ2-1; D call uncertain. This receptor was taken from a woman between 40 and 69 years old with stage I lung adenocarcinoma. CDR3: CASSQVRYNEQFF. The CDR3 nucleotides are TGTGCCAGCAGCCAGGTCAGATACAATGAGCAGTTCTTC. Full variable domain (outside the CDR3, taken from reference TRBV14 and TRBJ2-1): EAGVTQFPSHSVIEKGQTVTLRCDPISGHDNLYWYRRVMGKEIKFLLHFVKESKQDESGMPNNRFLAERTGGTYSTLKVQPAELEDSGVYFCASSQVRYNEQFFGPGTRLTVL.